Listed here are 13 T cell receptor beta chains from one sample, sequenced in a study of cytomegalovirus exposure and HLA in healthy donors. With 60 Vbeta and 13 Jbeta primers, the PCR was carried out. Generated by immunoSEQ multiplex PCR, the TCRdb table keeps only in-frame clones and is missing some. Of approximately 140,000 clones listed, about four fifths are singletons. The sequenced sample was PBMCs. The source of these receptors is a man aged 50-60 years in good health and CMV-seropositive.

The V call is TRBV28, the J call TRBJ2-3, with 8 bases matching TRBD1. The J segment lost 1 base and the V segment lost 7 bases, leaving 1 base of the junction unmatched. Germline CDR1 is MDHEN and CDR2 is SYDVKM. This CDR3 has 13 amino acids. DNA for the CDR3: TGTGCCAGCAAGGGACAGGGCACAGATACGCAGTATTTT. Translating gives CASKGQGTDTQYF.

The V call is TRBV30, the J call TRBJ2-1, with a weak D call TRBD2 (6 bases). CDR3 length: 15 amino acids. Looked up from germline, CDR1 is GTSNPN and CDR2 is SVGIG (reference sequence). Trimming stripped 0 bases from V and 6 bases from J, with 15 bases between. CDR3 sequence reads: CAWSVLRAGPNEQFF. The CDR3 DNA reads TGTGCCTGGAGTGTTCTGCGCGCGGGACCCAATGAGCAGTTCTTC.

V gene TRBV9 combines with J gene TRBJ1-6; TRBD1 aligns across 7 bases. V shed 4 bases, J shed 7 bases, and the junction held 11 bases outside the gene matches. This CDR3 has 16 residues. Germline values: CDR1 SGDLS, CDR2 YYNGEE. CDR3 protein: CASSPTTGSLNSPLHF. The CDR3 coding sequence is TGTGCCAGCAGCCCGACGACAGGGTCATTGAATTCACCCCTCCACTTT.

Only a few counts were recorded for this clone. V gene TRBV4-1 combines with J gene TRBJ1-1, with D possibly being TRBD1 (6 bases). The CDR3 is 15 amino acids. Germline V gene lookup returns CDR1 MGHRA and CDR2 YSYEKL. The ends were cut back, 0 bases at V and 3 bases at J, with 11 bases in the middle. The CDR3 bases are TGCGCCAGCAGCCAAGATTCAGGGGTGGACACTGAAGCTTTCTTT. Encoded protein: CASSQDSGVDTEAFF.

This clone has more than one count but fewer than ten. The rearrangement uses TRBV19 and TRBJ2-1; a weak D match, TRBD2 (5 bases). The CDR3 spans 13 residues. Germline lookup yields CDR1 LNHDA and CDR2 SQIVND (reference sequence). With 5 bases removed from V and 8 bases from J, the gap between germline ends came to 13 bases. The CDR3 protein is CASSGGLQDEQFF. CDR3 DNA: TGTGCCAGTAGTGGCGGGTTGCAGGATGAGCAGTTCTTC.

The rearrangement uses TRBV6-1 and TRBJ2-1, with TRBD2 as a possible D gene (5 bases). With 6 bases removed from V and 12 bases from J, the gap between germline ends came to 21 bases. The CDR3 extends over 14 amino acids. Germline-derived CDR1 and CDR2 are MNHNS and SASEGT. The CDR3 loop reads CASSAEVLGSGQFF. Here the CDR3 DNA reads TGTGCCAGCAGCGCAGAAGTCCTAGGGAGTGGGCAGTTCTTC.

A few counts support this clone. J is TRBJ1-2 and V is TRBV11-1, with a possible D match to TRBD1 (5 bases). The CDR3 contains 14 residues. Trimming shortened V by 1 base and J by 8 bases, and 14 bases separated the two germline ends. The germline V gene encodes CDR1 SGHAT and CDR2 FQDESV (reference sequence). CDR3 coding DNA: TGTGCCAGCAGCTTAGACAGGTTTCGGCGGGGCTACACCTTC. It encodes CASSLDRFRRGYTF.

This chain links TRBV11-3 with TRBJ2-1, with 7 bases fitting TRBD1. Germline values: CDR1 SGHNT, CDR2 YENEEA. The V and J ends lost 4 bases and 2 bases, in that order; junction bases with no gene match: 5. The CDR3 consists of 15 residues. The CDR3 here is CASSSDRAPYNEQFF. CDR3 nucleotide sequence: TGTGCCAGCAGCTCCGACAGGGCGCCCTACAATGAGCAGTTCTTC. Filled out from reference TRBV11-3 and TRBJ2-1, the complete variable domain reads EAGVVQSPRYKIIEKKQPVAFWCNPISGHNTLYWYLQNLGQGPELLIRYENEEAVDDSQLPKDRFSAERLKGVDSTLKIQPAELGDSAVYLCASSSDRAPYNEQFFGPGTRLTVL.

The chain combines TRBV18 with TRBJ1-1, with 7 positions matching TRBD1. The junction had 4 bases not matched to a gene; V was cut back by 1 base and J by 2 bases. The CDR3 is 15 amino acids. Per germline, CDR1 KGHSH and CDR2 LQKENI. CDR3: CASSPRRTGNTEAFF. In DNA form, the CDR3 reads TGTGCCAGCTCACCACGGCGGACAGGCAACACTGAAGCTTTCTTT. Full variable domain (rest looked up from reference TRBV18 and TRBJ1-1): NAGVMQNPRHLVRRRGQEARLRCSPMKGHSHVYWYRQLPEEGLKFMVYLQKENIIDESGMPKERFSAEFPKEGPSILRIQQVVRGDSAAYFCASSPRRTGNTEAFFGQGTRLTVV.

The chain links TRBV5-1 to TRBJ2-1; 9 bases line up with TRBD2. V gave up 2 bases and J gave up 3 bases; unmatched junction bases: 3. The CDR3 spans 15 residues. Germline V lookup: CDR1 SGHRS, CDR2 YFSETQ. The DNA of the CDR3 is TGCGCCAGCAGCTTAATTAGCGGGAGCTACAATGAGCAGTTCTTC. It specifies CASSLISGSYNEQFF.

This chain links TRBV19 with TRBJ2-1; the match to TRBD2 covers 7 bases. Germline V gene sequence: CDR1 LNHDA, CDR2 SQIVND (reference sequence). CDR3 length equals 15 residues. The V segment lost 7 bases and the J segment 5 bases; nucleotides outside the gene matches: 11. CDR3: CASNSPRLADNEQFF. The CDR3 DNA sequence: TGTGCCAGTAACTCCCCGAGGCTAGCGGACAATGAGCAGTTCTTC.

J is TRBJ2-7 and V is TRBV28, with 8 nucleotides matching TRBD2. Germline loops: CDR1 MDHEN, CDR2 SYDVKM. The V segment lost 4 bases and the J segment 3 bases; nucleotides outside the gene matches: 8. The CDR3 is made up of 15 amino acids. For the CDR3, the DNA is TGTGCCAGCAGTTCGTCCAGCGGGAGCTACTACGAGCAGTACTTC. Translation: CASSSSSGSYYEQYF.

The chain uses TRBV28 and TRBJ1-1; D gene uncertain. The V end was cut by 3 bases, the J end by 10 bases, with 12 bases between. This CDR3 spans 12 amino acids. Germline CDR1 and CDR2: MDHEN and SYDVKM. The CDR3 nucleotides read TGTGCCAGCAGTTTTAGAAATGCAGGAGCTTTCTTT. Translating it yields CASSFRNAGAFF.